The text below deals with one T cell receptor (beta chain). Its target is unknown. Germline-derived CDR1 and CDR2 are MNHNS and SASEGT. V was pared by 4 bases and J by 4 bases, with 13 bases between. There are 14 residues in the CDR3. These data belong to a study of cytomegalovirus exposure and HLA in healthy donors. The overall study: Within the Caucasian-associated ancestry cluster were roughly 81% of the 398 genotyped donors.

PCR involved 60 Vbeta and 13 Jbeta primers. Produced via immunoSEQ multiplex PCR; TCRdb's table is partial and in-frame only. The repertoire holds about 110,000 clones, with over 60% as singletons. Study findings and constraints: Researchers had no immune exposure information except CMV serostatus available. Certain indistinguishable V segments, among them TRBV6-2 and TRBV6-3, were excluded. TCR beta sequences reportedly predicted most subjects' HLA-A and HLA-B alleles accurately.

The sequence was obtained from a man aged 25 to 45 in good health and CMV-seropositive. The sequenced sample consisted of PBMCs. V and J are TRBV6-1 and TRBJ1-1; no clear D gene. The CDR3 protein is CASSVEWVVTEAFF. The CDR3, as DNA: TGTGCCAGCAGTGTGGAGTGGGTGGTCACTGAAGCTTTCTTT.